The next 21 T cell receptor beta chains were all read from a single sample in a study of regulatory T cells in long-lasting Graves disease (dated by TCRdb to the early 2020s). Read against the paper, the sample's time point label means: persistent/refractory GD, antithyroid drugs over 5 years with positive TRAb. RNA was extracted from PBMCs in TRIzol for both TCR sequencing and RNA sequencing. The library was prepared using multiplex PCR. TCRdb records Illumina HiSeq 4000 as the sequencer. To build TCR beta libraries, CDR3 regions were amplified by Arm-PCR using iRepertoire HTBI primers. TCRdb itself trimmed the public reads at Q25 with fastp, ran MiXCR and retained productive beta chains. Every distinct CDR3 protein forms one entry, paired with its most common genes and DNA. Within this sample are around 450,000 distinct CDR3 sequences, with roughly 21% of them counted one time only. The top ten constitute around 7% of the sample.

The input for sequencing was peripheral blood mononuclear cells (PBMCs), taken when the disease was refractory, from a patient treated with antithyroid drugs. The receptors derive from a female donor with Graves disease.

This clonotype was detected only a few times. The rearrangement joins TRBV5-6 to TRBJ1-4; 7 bases are shared with TRBD1. Trimming cost V 4 bases and J 5 bases; bases outside gene matches: 8. The CDR3 totals 15 residues. Per the germline V gene, CDR1 is SGHDT and CDR2 is YYEEEE. CDR3 sequence: CASSNWDSRNEKLFF. The DNA for the CDR3 is TGTGCCAGCAGCAACTGGGACAGCCGGAATGAAAAACTGTTTTTT.

This clonotype was picked up many times. V and J are TRBV28 and TRBJ2-5, with TRBD1 matching over 8 bases. The V gene's germline CDR1 is MDHEN and CDR2 SYDVKM. The V segment lost 7 bases and the J segment 5 bases; nucleotides outside the gene matches: 12. The CDR3 is 15 amino acids. The CDR3 here is CASTVQGARGETQYF. The CDR3 DNA reads TGTGCCAGCACCGTCCAGGGGGCCCGGGGGGAGACCCAGTACTTC.

This clonotype has a handful of counts. The rearrangement links TRBV7-9 to TRBJ1-6, with D hard to call. V was clipped by 6 bases and J by 9 bases, with 9 bases between them. Germline V lookup: CDR1 SEHNR, CDR2 FQNEAQ (reference sequence). The CDR3 has 12 residues. The CDR3 DNA sequence: TGTGCCAGCAGTCGGGAGGGTTCACCCCTCCACTTT. Translated: CASSREGSPLHF.

V and J are TRBV24-1 and TRBJ2-5, with TRBD2 identical over 10 bases. V was pared by 3 bases and J by 1 base, with 4 bases of the junction left unmatched. The V gene's germline CDR1 is KGHDR and CDR2 SFDVKD. This CDR3 comprises 16 residues. The DNA of the CDR3 is TGTGCCACCAGTGATGAGGCTAGCGGGGGCCAAGAGACCCAGTACTTC. Protein sequence: CATSDEASGGQETQYF.

This clonotype occurred many times. The chain joins TRBV6-2 or TRBV6-3 to TRBJ1-2; TRBD1 might be the D (5 bases). CDR1 and CDR2 from the germline V gene are MNHEY and SVGEGT. The V gene lost 4 bases and the J gene lost 5 bases, with 11 bases spanning the gap. The CDR3 contains 13 residues. The CDR3, as DNA: TGTGCCAGCAGTTGGGGCTACCCTTATGGCTACACCTTC. Its protein product is CASSWGYPYGYTF.

This clonotype showed up many times. This rearrangement joins TRBV11-3 to TRBJ2-5, with TRBD2 matching over 15 bases. Germline V gene data show CDR1 as SGHNT and CDR2 as YENEEA. Losses at the gene ends were 1 base for V and 4 bases for J; bases not matched to a gene: 7. The CDR3 totals 18 residues. The CDR3 is CASSLGGLAGGVRETQYF. The CDR3 region has the DNA TGTGCCAGCAGCTTAGGGGGACTAGCGGGAGGTGTTCGAGAGACCCAGTACTTC.

V usage is TRBV28 and J usage is TRBJ2-1, with 12 positions matching TRBD2. Trimming removed 5 bases from V and 8 bases from J; junction bases left unmatched: 10. The CDR3 consists of 16 residues. In germline, CDR1 is MDHEN, CDR2 SYDVKM. The CDR3 bases are TGTGCCAGCAGTGCCCCGACTAGCGGGAGATTCTATGAGCAGTTCTTC. As protein: CASSAPTSGRFYEQFF.

V gene TRBV7-9 combines with J gene TRBJ2-3, with D tentatively TRBD2 (7 bases). The CDR3 has 18 residues. The germline CDR1 and CDR2 sequences are SEHNR and FQNEAQ (reference sequence). Trimming removed 5 bases at V and 4 bases at J, with 25 bases between. The CDR3 DNA reads TGTGCCAGCAGCCTACCGGATACGGGGGGCAGGATTCCAGATACGCAGTATTTT. Translation: CASSLPDTGGRIPDTQYF.

Many counts were recorded for this clonotype. The chain carries TRBV5-1 and TRBJ1-1; D not certain. The germline V and J ends were trimmed by 0 bases and 5 bases, with 8 bases remaining between them. Per the germline V gene, CDR1 is SGHRS and CDR2 is YFSETQ. The CDR3 spans 13 residues. The CDR3 spells CASSLEAPTEAFF. DNA of the CDR3: TGCGCCAGCAGCTTGGAGGCCCCTACTGAAGCTTTCTTT.

The CDR3 sequence: CASSLDRLSDTQYF. The CDR3 region has the DNA TGTGCCAGCAGCTTGGACAGATTATCTGATACGCAGTATTTT. This chain joins TRBV7-3 and TRBJ2-3; tentatively, D is TRBD1 (6 bases). The CDR3 is 14 amino acids. Germline V CDR1 and CDR2: SGHTA, FQGTGA. The V end lost 3 bases, the J end lost 6 bases, and 13 bases lay between the germline ends.

This clonotype has more than one count but fewer than ten. The germline gene is not matched at one end of the junction; a read error may be the cause. V is TRBV6-2 or TRBV6-3 and J is TRBJ2-7; 9 bases are shared with TRBD1. Germline CDR1 and CDR2: MNHEY and SVGEGT. The CDR3 length is 15 residues. The CDR3 reads CASSGPDRGSFEQYF. DNA for the CDR3: TGTGCCAGCAGTGGACCCGACAGGGGGTCCTTCGAGCAGTACTTC.

This clonotype was found a few times. The chain uses TRBV6-2 or TRBV6-3 and TRBJ2-3; D unclear. Trimming removed 5 bases at V and 1 base at J, with 13 bases between. The CDR3 extends over 15 amino acids. Germline V gene sequence: CDR1 MNHEY, CDR2 SVGEGT. The CDR3 coding sequence is TGTGCCAGCAGTGAAGAGGATGGAGGCACAGATACGCAGTATTTT. Its protein product is CASSEEDGGTDTQYF.

This clonotype was picked up a small number of times. V is TRBV5-1 and J is TRBJ1-1; D ambiguous. The CDR3 extends over 13 amino acids. Germline assignment: CDR1 SGHRS and CDR2 YFSETQ. V was pared by 4 bases and J by 2 bases, with 9 bases between. Here the CDR3 DNA reads TGCGCCAGCAGCCCGCGATCCAACACTGAAGCTTTCTTT. It translates to CASSPRSNTEAFF.

Turning to this clonotype: A much larger clonotype is one base distant, so this may be a read error. This chain connects TRBV9 to TRBJ2-7; 13 nucleotides align to TRBD2. CDR3 length equals 14 residues. The germline V gene has CDR1 SGDLS and CDR2 YYNGEE. CDR3 region: CTSSPGTSGNEQYF. CDR3 bases: TGTACCAGCAGTCCCGGGACTAGCGGGAACGAGCAGTACTTC.

This rearrangement joins TRBV3-1 to TRBJ2-7; 8 nucleotides align to TRBD2. The V segment lost 1 base and the J segment 8 bases; nucleotides outside the gene matches: 19. In germline, CDR1 is LGHDT, CDR2 YNNKEL (reference sequence). The CDR3 sequence is 18 residues long. DNA for the CDR3: TGTGCCAGCAGCCAAGGCCCTAGAGCGGGAGACGCCATTACGAAGCAGTACTTC. Its protein product is CASSQGPRAGDAITKQYF.

A note on this clonotype: A much larger clone differs by one base, so this may be a read error. V and J are TRBV6-4 and TRBJ2-7; D might be TRBD2 (6 bases). CDR3 length: 18 residues. The V end lost 4 bases, the J end lost 0 bases, and 22 bases lay between the germline ends. CDR1 and CDR2 from the germline V gene are MRHNA and SNTAGT. CDR3 in amino acids: CASSAPPAGGTLSYEQYF. CDR3 nucleotides: TGTGCCAGCAGTGCCCCCCCAGCTGGAGGGACCCTCTCCTACGAGCAGTACTTC.

This clonotype was counted at least ten times. The V call is TRBV27, the J call TRBJ1-5; TRBD1 matches at 7 bases. The V gene end was trimmed by 6 bases and the J gene end by 4 bases; junction bases not matched to a gene: 0. CDR1 and CDR2 (germline): MNHEY, SMNVEV (reference sequence). The length of the CDR3 is 12 residues. Here the CDR3 DNA reads TGTGCCAGCAGGGACAGGAATCAGCCCCAGCATTTT. This encodes CASRDRNQPQHF.

Comments on this clonotype: A much larger clone is a single base away; this may be a read error. This chain joins TRBV7-9 and TRBJ2-6; maybe TRBD1 (5 bases). The germline gives CDR1 SEHNR, CDR2 FQNEAQ (reference sequence). The CDR3 is 15 residues long. The CDR3 sequence is CASSLAFSGASVLTF. CDR3 sequence (DNA): TGTGCCAGCAGCTTAGCGTTCTCTGGGGCCAGCGTCCTGACTTTC.

This clonotype was found a few times. This chain uses TRBV6-1 with TRBJ1-5, with 7 nucleotides matching TRBD1. The CDR3 sequence is 14 residues long. V trimming: 7 bases; J trimming: 6 bases; junction bases outside the gene matches: 9. Germline-derived CDR1 and CDR2 are MNHNS and SASEGT. The DNA for the CDR3 is TGTGCCAGCAAGCAACAGGGGACAAGTCAGCCCCAGCATTTT. Amino acids: CASKQQGTSQPQHF.

This clonotype was counted only a few times. The CDR3 sequence is CASSVRGYGYTF. The CDR3 bases are TGTGCCAGCAGCGTTAGGGGCTATGGCTACACCTTC. V gene TRBV7-2 combines with J gene TRBJ1-2, with D perhaps matching TRBD1 (5 bases). The CDR3 is made up of 12 amino acids. Germline loops: CDR1 SGHTA, CDR2 FQGNSA. V was pared by 5 bases and J by 4 bases, with 8 bases between.

This clonotype was seen repeatedly, ten times or more. This chain links TRBV24-1 with TRBJ1-1; 8 nucleotides line up with TRBD1. The CDR3 is 15 residues long. Germline loops: CDR1 KGHDR, CDR2 SFDVKD. V gave up 5 bases and J gave up 5 bases; unmatched junction bases: 9. Written as DNA, the CDR3 is TGTGCCACCAGTGGAACCAGGGGGCGCGGGACTGAAGCTTTCTTT. It encodes CATSGTRGRGTEAFF.